What follows are 32 T cell receptor beta chains derived from one specimen sequenced in a study of regulatory T cells in long-lasting Graves disease. HTBI primers from iRepertoire and Arm-PCR of CDR3 regions yielded the TCR beta libraries. TCRdb recomputed calls from the multiplex PCR reads with MiXCR, one row per CDR3 protein. The sample includes 350,000 to 450,000 distinct CDR3 sequences, about 23% seen only once; the top ten take approximately 30%. Documented time point: persistent/refractory GD, antithyroid drugs over 5 years with positive TRAb. RNA extracted from PBMCs served as the sequencing template. Sequencing was performed on peripheral blood mononuclear cells (PBMCs), taken when the disease was refractory, from a patient treated with antithyroid drugs. These receptors all stem from a woman aged 40 to 50 with Graves disease.

This clonotype was seen only a few times. V and J are TRBV19 and TRBJ1-1, with TRBD1 matching 7 bases. V shed 8 bases and J 0 bases; nucleotides not matched to a gene: 3. The CDR3 spans 13 residues. Looked up from germline, CDR1 is LNHDA and CDR2 is SQIVND (reference sequence). CDR3 residues: CASGDSMNTEAFF. The CDR3 DNA follows: TGTGCCAGTGGGGACAGCATGAACACTGAAGCTTTCTTT.

This chain connects TRBV6-1 to TRBJ2-7, with D tentatively TRBD1 (6 bases). V lost 10 bases and J 6 bases, leaving 25 bases between the germline ends. The germline V gene has CDR1 MNHNS and CDR2 SASEGT. This CDR3 has 15 residues. The CDR3 loop reads CATLLGYGQGPEQYF. DNA for the CDR3: TGTGCCACGCTATTAGGGTACGGGCAGGGGCCCGAGCAGTACTTC.

The chain links TRBV6-1 to TRBJ2-7; the D gene is possibly TRBD1 (6 bases). V dropped 7 bases and J dropped 3 bases, with 16 bases sitting between them. In germline, CDR1 is MNHNS, CDR2 SASEGT. This CDR3 comprises 14 residues. The CDR3 DNA reads TGTGCCAGCAACCGACAGGATTTTAACTACGAGCAGTACTTC. Encoded protein: CASNRQDFNYEQYF.

This clonotype was counted at least ten times. CDR3 protein: CASTLSQTYNEQFF. The CDR3 nucleotides are TGCGCCAGCACCCTGAGCCAAACCTACAATGAGCAGTTCTTC. This sequence joins TRBV5-1 and TRBJ2-1; D gene ambiguous. V lost 6 bases and J lost 2, with 12 bases in between. Germline-derived CDR1 and CDR2 are SGHRS and YFSETQ. This CDR3 contains 14 residues.

This clonotype was seen ten or more times. J is TRBJ2-5 and V is TRBV7-2; 11 nucleotides agree with TRBD2. V was pared by 3 bases and J by 4 bases, with 7 bases of the junction left unmatched. This CDR3 comprises 16 residues. Germline V gene sequence: CDR1 SGHTA, CDR2 FQGNSA. The CDR3: CASSFTTSGSRETQYF. CDR3 DNA sequence: TGTGCCAGCAGCTTCACCACTAGCGGGAGCAGAGAGACCCAGTACTTC. Looking up the rest from reference TRBV7-2 and TRBJ2-5 gives the full variable domain: GAGVSQSPSNKVTEKGKDVELRCDPISGHTALYWYRQSLGQGLEFLIYFQGNSAPDKSGLPSDRFSAERTGGSVSTLTIQRTQQEDSAVYLCASSFTTSGSRETQYFGPGTRLLVL.

This clonotype was detected ten times or more. The CDR3 spells CASSTNSWEGNSPLHF. The CDR3 DNA reads TGTGCCAGCAGTACCAACTCCTGGGAGGGTAATTCACCCCTCCACTTT. The J gene is TRBJ1-6, the V gene TRBV28; D remains ambiguous. The germline gives CDR1 MDHEN, CDR2 SYDVKM. CDR3 length equals 16 residues. V was shortened by 5 bases and J by 6 bases, with 17 bases between the two germline ends.

The table lists this clonotype with a count of one. This sequence joins TRBV28 and TRBJ2-3, with D possibly being TRBD2 (6 bases). Germline CDR1 reads MDHEN; CDR2 reads SYDVKM. Trimming removed 5 bases from V and 2 bases from J, with 14 bases in between. The CDR3 is made up of 15 amino acids. CDR3 DNA sequence: TGTGCCAGCAGTGAGGAGGGCCGGGTCACAGATACGCAGTATTTT. Protein: CASSEEGRVTDTQYF.

There are many counts of this clonotype. The chain couples TRBV6-5 to TRBJ1-5; a weak D match, TRBD1 (6 bases). Trimming shortened V by 4 bases and J by 6 bases, and 13 bases separated the two germline ends. Germline V gene lookup returns CDR1 MNHEY and CDR2 SVGAGI. The CDR3 runs to 14 residues. CDR3 amino acids: CASSSRDMGQPQHF. In DNA, the CDR3 is TGTGCCAGCAGTTCACGGGACATGGGTCAGCCCCAGCATTTT.

The table lists this clonotype with many counts. The chain employs TRBV12-3 or TRBV12-4 and TRBJ1-4; 9 nucleotides line up with TRBD1. This CDR3 is built from 15 residues. J was trimmed by 4 bases and V by 5 bases; bases with no gene match: 5. CDR3 sequence: CASSANRGRNEKLFF. The DNA for the CDR3 is TGTGCCAGCAGTGCGAACAGGGGGCGTAATGAAAAACTGTTTTTT.

This clonotype was seen ten or more times. The V and J genes are TRBV24-1 and TRBJ2-5, with D unclear. The CDR3 covers 13 residues. Looked up from germline, CDR1 is KGHDR and CDR2 is SFDVKD. Deletions cut 5 bases from V and 0 bases from J, with 6 bases between. DNA for the CDR3: TGTGCCACCAGTGGGGGATACCAAGAGACCCAGTACTTC. Protein product: CATSGGYQETQYF.

At least ten counts were recorded for this clonotype. The chain has TRBV20-1 and TRBJ2-7; weak D call: TRBD2 (6 bases). The CDR3 sequence is 11 residues long. Between the trimmed V and J ends, which lost 6 bases and 4 bases, there was a span of 10 bases. Germline CDR1 reads DFQATT; CDR2 reads SNEGSKA (reference sequence). The CDR3 spells CSAPGLYEQYF. DNA of the CDR3: TGCAGTGCCCCGGGACTGTACGAGCAGTACTTC.

The table lists this clonotype with many counts. V is TRBV6-9 and J is TRBJ2-2; no firm D call. The CDR3 extends over 15 amino acids. Germline V lookup: CDR1 MNHGY, CDR2 SVAAGI. V lost 3 bases and J lost 1, with 9 bases in between. CDR3 bases: TGTGCCAGCAGTTACTCAACAGAGAACACCGGGGAGCTGTTTTTT. Protein: CASSYSTENTGELFF.

This clonotype was seen many times. V gene TRBV6-5 combines with J gene TRBJ2-7; 7 positions agree with TRBD2. The trim removed 2 bases at V and 4 bases at J, leaving 8 bases unmatched. The CDR3 totals 15 residues. Germline-derived CDR1 and CDR2 are MNHEY and SVGAGI. The CDR3: CASSYGAGSGYEQYF. CDR3 nucleotide sequence: TGTGCCAGCAGTTACGGAGCGGGATCCGGGTACGAGCAGTACTTC.

The chain is built from TRBV27 and TRBJ1-1, with 7 nucleotides matching TRBD1. Germline V gives CDR1 MNHEY, CDR2 SMNVEV (reference sequence). This CDR3 has 14 amino acids. Trimming cost V 1 base and J 3 bases; bases outside gene matches: 2. The DNA of the CDR3 is TGTGCCAGCAGTTTATTAGACAGGGACACTGAAGCTTTCTTT. Its protein is CASSLLDRDTEAFF.

The chain carries TRBV2 and TRBJ2-7, with D unclear. The CDR3 loop spans 15 amino acids. The V and J ends lost 5 bases and 0 bases respectively, with 14 bases between them. Germline lookup yields CDR1 SNHLY and CDR2 FYNNEI. This CDR3 is CASSLTSSTSYEQYF. CDR3 in DNA: TGTGCCAGCAGTTTGACCTCTTCAACCTCCTACGAGCAGTACTTC. The full variable domain, rest sourced from reference TRBV2 and TRBJ2-7, is EPEVTQTPSHQVTQMGQEVILRCVPISNHLYFYWYRQILGQKVEFLVSFYNNEISEKSEIFDDQFSVERPDGSNFTLKIRSTKLEDSAMYFCASSLTSSTSYEQYFGPGTRLTVT.

This clonotype was counted only a few times. The rearrangement links TRBV6-1 to TRBJ2-4; TRBD2 is a possible D gene (6 bases). The CDR3 length is 13 residues. The ends were cut back, 2 bases at V and 9 bases at J, with 11 bases in the middle. Looked up from germline, CDR1 is MNHNS and CDR2 is SASEGT. This chain's CDR3 is CASSEWWGGIQYF. CDR3 nucleotide sequence: TGTGCCAGCAGTGAATGGTGGGGAGGCATTCAGTACTTC.

In its sample, this clonotype was seen many times. The chain has TRBV28 and TRBJ1-5; no reliable D call. This CDR3 region has 14 residues. Germline V gene lookup returns CDR1 MDHEN and CDR2 SYDVKM. V was shortened by 5 bases and J by 0 bases, with 8 bases between the two germline ends. As DNA, the CDR3 is TGTGCCAGCAGTGACATCCTTAGCAATCAGCCCCAGCATTTT. It translates to CASSDILSNQPQHF.

The V and J genes are TRBV28 and TRBJ2-7; D gene unclear. CDR1 MDHEN and CDR2 SYDVKM come from the germline V gene. The CDR3 is 15 residues long. The V gene lost 6 bases and the J gene lost 2 bases, with 17 bases spanning the gap. The CDR3 protein is CASSLSGYLPYEQYF. CDR3 in DNA: TGTGCCAGCAGCCTCAGTGGGTATTTGCCCTACGAGCAGTACTTC. The full variable domain, rest sourced from reference TRBV28 and TRBJ2-7, is DVKVTQSSRYLVKRTGEKVFLECVQDMDHENMFWYRQDPGLGLRLIYFSYDVKMKEKGDIPEGYSVSREKKERFSLILESASTNQTSMYLCASSLSGYLPYEQYFGPGTRLTVT.

This clonotype has a count of ten or more. The V call is TRBV29-1, the J call TRBJ2-7, with TRBD2 identical over 8 bases. With V trimmed by 7 bases and J by 2 bases, 7 bases remained unmatched. Germline V gene data show CDR1 as SQVTM and CDR2 as ANQGSEA. The CDR3 spans 13 residues. CDR3 nucleotides: TGCAGCGCCAAAGGACTAGCTACCTACGAGCAGTACTTC. It yields the protein CSAKGLATYEQYF.

To note about this clonotype: A much larger clone lies one base from this, so it may be a read error. The chain carries TRBV6-4 and TRBJ1-1; D remains ambiguous. There are 14 residues in the CDR3. Germline CDR1 and CDR2: MRHNA and SNTAGT. The CDR3, as DNA: TGTGCCAGCAGATTAAAACCGTTGAACGCTGAAGCTTTCTTT. The encoded protein is CASRLKPLNAEAFF.

This clonotype was seen only a few times. V is TRBV20-1 and J is TRBJ1-1; D gene ambiguous. Germline CDR1 reads DFQATT; CDR2 reads SNEGSKA (reference sequence). CDR3 length: 12 amino acids. Trimming cost V 3 bases and J 6 bases, with 11 bases left between them. The CDR3 sequence: CSASPDWSEAFF. The CDR3 region has the DNA TGCAGTGCTAGCCCAGACTGGTCTGAAGCTTTCTTT.

This clonotype appeared many times. The chain carries TRBV6-1 and TRBJ1-5, with a weak D call TRBD1 (5 bases). Per the germline V gene, CDR1 is MNHNS and CDR2 is SASEGT. Trimming took 7 bases from V and 0 from J, leaving 13 bases between them. The CDR3 is 15 residues long. The CDR3: CASTPGGNSNQPQHF. The CDR3 DNA is TGTGCCAGCACCCCCGGGGGAAATAGCAATCAGCCCCAGCATTTT.

This clonotype has a count of ten or more. J is TRBJ2-2 and V is TRBV6-1; TRBD1 matches 7 bases. V shed 6 bases and J 7 bases; nucleotides not matched to a gene: 11. Germline-derived CDR1 and CDR2 are MNHNS and SASEGT. There are 15 residues in the CDR3. Here the CDR3 DNA reads TGTGCCAGCAGGCCCAAGACAGGGCGAAACGGGGAGCTGTTTTTT. This translates into CASRPKTGRNGELFF.

Note on this clonotype: No conserved phenylalanine or tryptophan is present at the end of the CDR3, so a read error is the likely explanation. The gene calls are TRBV2 and TRBJ2-7; D might be TRBD2 (5 bases). The germline V gene has CDR1 SNHLY and CDR2 FYNNEI. The germline V and J ends were trimmed by 6 bases and 3 bases, with 15 bases remaining between them. The CDR3 contains 14 residues. CDR3 bases: TGTGCCAGCAGCCAAGACCCAAGCGGCTACGAGCAGTACCTC. Translation gives CASSQDPSGYEQYL.

In its sample, this clonotype was seen a few times. This chain uses TRBV30 with TRBJ2-7; 9 nucleotides agree with TRBD1. There are 14 residues in the CDR3. CDR1 is GTSNPN and CDR2 is SVGIG in the germline V gene (reference sequence). The J segment lost 5 bases and the V segment lost 3 bases, leaving 8 bases of the junction unmatched. This chain's CDR3 is CAWSTTGGSNEQYF. The CDR3 nucleotides are TGTGCCTGGAGCACGACAGGGGGAAGTAACGAGCAGTACTTC.

Many counts were recorded for this clonotype. This sequence joins TRBV2 and TRBJ2-7; 9 bases agree with TRBD1. This CDR3 is built from 14 residues. Germline assignment: CDR1 SNHLY and CDR2 FYNNEI. Losses at the gene ends were 6 bases for V and 6 bases for J; bases not matched to a gene: 9. The CDR3, as DNA: TGTGCCAGCAGCACCGGGACAGGGCGTCCCGAGCAGTACTTC. Translation gives CASSTGTGRPEQYF.

Comments on this clonotype: A much larger clone differs by one base, so this may be a read error. This chain uses TRBV20-1 with TRBJ2-7, with 7 nucleotides matching TRBD2. This CDR3 spans 12 amino acids. V lost 0 bases and J lost 6; bases outside the gene matches: 2. Germline V gene data show CDR1 as DFQATT and CDR2 as SNEGSKA (reference sequence). For the CDR3, the DNA is TGCAGTGCTAGAGAGCGGGAGTCCGAGCAGTACTTC. As protein: CSARERESEQYF.

This clonotype was observed once. A read error may explain this, as a much larger clone is one base away. Without the conserved terminal phenylalanine or tryptophan, this CDR3 likely stems from a read error. The chain carries TRBV11-2 and TRBJ2-7; unclear D gene. The CDR3 consists of 14 residues. V was clipped by 4 bases and J by 2 bases, with 12 bases between them. Germline loops: CDR1 SGHAT, CDR2 FQNNGV. In DNA form, the CDR3 reads TGTGCCAGCAGCTCGCCCCGAGAAGCCTACGAGCAGTACTCC. This gives the protein CASSSPREAYEQYS.

The chain couples TRBV5-1 to TRBJ1-1; D ambiguous. V was cut by 5 bases and J by 5 bases, with 10 bases left in between. This CDR3 contains 12 residues. Germline V CDR1 and CDR2: SGHRS, YFSETQ. Here the CDR3 reads CASRGGVTEAFF. Here the CDR3 DNA reads TGCGCCAGCAGGGGTGGGGTTACTGAAGCTTTCTTT.

The table lists this clonotype with a few counts. The V call is TRBV29-1, the J call TRBJ2-7; 10 bases map to TRBD2. After removal of 7 bases from V and 4 bases from J, the junction contained 7 bases not matched to a gene. The CDR3 runs to 13 residues. Germline assignment: CDR1 SQVTM and CDR2 ANQGSEA. The CDR3 here is CSAAGTSAYEQYF. CDR3 nucleotide sequence: TGCAGCGCAGCCGGGACTAGCGCATACGAGCAGTACTTC.

V is TRBV7-8 and J is TRBJ2-5; D remains unclear. Per the germline V gene, CDR1 is SGHVS and CDR2 is FQNEAQ. The V end lost 3 bases, the J end lost 4 bases, and 12 bases lay between the germline ends. The CDR3 has 14 residues. CDR3 in DNA: TGTGCCAGCAGCTTGGGCCCCACCTCAGAGACCCAGTACTTC. Its translation is CASSLGPTSETQYF.

The genes are TRBV4-1 and TRBJ1-6; no reliable D call. Per the germline V gene, CDR1 is MGHRA and CDR2 is YSYEKL. V was trimmed by 4 bases and J by 6 bases, leaving 4 bases between them. The CDR3 has 12 residues. Written as DNA, the CDR3 is TGCGCCAGCAGCCTCATTAATTCACCCCTCCACTTT. It encodes CASSLINSPLHF.